Each of the 26 T cell receptor beta chains below was sequenced from the same sample in a study of cytomegalovirus exposure and HLA in healthy donors. The PCR was carried out with 60 Vbeta primers and 13 Jbeta primers. This table comes from immunoSEQ multiplex PCR, and its TCRdb copy is limited to in-frame clones, with some not included. The sample holds approximately 180,000 clones, under 90% seen once. Sequenced input: PBMCs. Receptors originate from a young man in good health and CMV-seropositive.

This clone showed up just a few times. J is TRBJ1-1 and V is TRBV5-8; D is undetermined. With 0 bases removed from V and 3 bases from J, the gap between germline ends came to 12 bases. From germline, CDR1 is SGHTS and CDR2 YDEGEE. The CDR3 contains 15 residues. CDR3 amino acids: CASSLGSPPDTEAFF. CDR3 coding DNA: TGTGCCAGCAGCTTGGGGTCCCCCCCGGACACTGAAGCTTTCTTT.

This clone was seen only once. This chain uses TRBV6-5 with TRBJ2-7; D gene uncertain. V was trimmed by 2 bases and J by 0 bases, leaving 8 bases between them. The CDR3 has 14 amino acids. Germline values: CDR1 MNHEY, CDR2 SVGAGI. The CDR3: CASSYSPLSYEQYF. The CDR3 nucleotides are TGTGCCAGCAGTTACAGTCCACTCTCCTACGAGCAGTACTTC.

CDR3 bases: TGTGCCAGCAGTGTCCAGGGGAACACTGAAGCTTTCTTT. The encoded protein is CASSVQGNTEAFF. V is TRBV25-1 and J is TRBJ1-1; TRBD1 is a possible D gene (5 bases). V lost 4 bases and J 1 base, leaving 7 bases between the germline ends. The CDR3 is 13 amino acids. The germline CDR1 and CDR2 sequences are MGHDK and SYGVNS.

The gene calls are TRBV5-1 and TRBJ2-5, with D perhaps matching TRBD1 (6 bases). Germline V gene data show CDR1 as SGHRS and CDR2 as YFSETQ. The CDR3 consists of 14 residues. Trimming left V 0 bases short and J 5 bases short, with 11 bases between. CDR3 sequence (DNA): TGCGCCAGCAGCTTGGCAGGGGCGCGGGAGACCCAGTACTTC. It is translated as CASSLAGARETQYF.

The gene calls are TRBV18 and TRBJ1-4; the D gene is possibly TRBD1 (6 bases). V dropped 8 bases and J dropped 0 bases, with 10 bases sitting between them. Per the germline V gene, CDR1 is KGHSH and CDR2 is LQKENI. The CDR3 is 14 amino acids. CDR3 sequence (DNA): TGTGCCAGCCGCAGGGGATCAACTAATGAAAAACTGTTTTTT. Translation: CASRRGSTNEKLFF.

This chain uses TRBV19 with TRBJ2-2, with TRBD1 matching 8 bases. Germline V gene lookup returns CDR1 LNHDA and CDR2 SQIVND (reference sequence). The CDR3 totals 16 residues. Trimming cost V 10 bases and J 3 bases; bases outside gene matches: 13. This CDR3 reads CATGAGTGYYTGELFF. The CDR3 coding sequence is TGTGCCACTGGGGCGGGGACAGGCTATTACACCGGGGAGCTGTTTTTT.

V gene TRBV2 combines with J gene TRBJ1-1, with D possibly matching TRBD1 (6 bases). The CDR3 length is 14 residues. The germline gives CDR1 SNHLY, CDR2 FYNNEI. Trimming removed 4 bases at V and 2 bases at J, with 11 bases between. Written as DNA, the CDR3 is TGTGCCAGCAGTGCCCGGACAGTAAACACTGAAGCTTTCTTT. It codes for CASSARTVNTEAFF.

This clone was seen just once. The chain employs TRBV29-1 and TRBJ2-2; TRBD1 agrees at 8 bases. This CDR3 has 13 residues. Germline V gives CDR1 SQVTM, CDR2 ANQGSEA. The V and J ends lost 6 bases and 7 bases, in that order; junction bases with no gene match: 7. This CDR3 reads CSVDRGEGGELFF. Here the CDR3 DNA reads TGCAGCGTAGACAGGGGTGAAGGCGGGGAGCTGTTTTTT.

This chain joins TRBV7-2 and TRBJ2-7; D uncertain. This CDR3 is built from 13 residues. Germline V gene lookup returns CDR1 SGHTA and CDR2 FQGNSA. Trimming took 1 base from V and 7 from J, leaving 11 bases between them. The CDR3 loop reads CASSLGPSGEQYF. The CDR3, as DNA: TGTGCCAGCAGCTTAGGGCCTAGTGGGGAGCAGTACTTC.

The chain combines TRBV5-4 with TRBJ1-4, with 9 bases lining up with TRBD1. Trimming cost V 4 bases and J 2 bases; bases outside gene matches: 0. From germline, CDR1 is SGHNT and CDR2 YYREEE (reference sequence). The CDR3 length is 14 residues. CDR3 sequence (DNA): TGTGCCAGCAGCGACAGGGGGACTAATGAAAAACTGTTTTTT. It specifies CASSDRGTNEKLFF. Full variable domain (outside the CDR3, taken from reference TRBV5-4 and TRBJ1-4): ETGVTQSPTHLIKTRGQQVTLRCSSQSGHNTVSWYQQALGQGPQFIFQYYREEENGRGNFPPRFSGLQFPNYSSELNVNALELDDSALYLCASSDRGTNEKLFFGSGTQLSVL.

The chain recombines TRBV7-9 with TRBJ2-7, with 7 bases lining up with TRBD1. The ends lost 5 bases at V and 4 bases at J; junction bases unmatched: 14. The CDR3 totals 16 residues. Germline CDR1 and CDR2: SEHNR and FQNEAQ (reference sequence). CDR3 amino acids: CASSTHRGYDAYEQYF. As DNA, the CDR3 is TGTGCCAGCAGCACACACAGGGGATACGATGCGTACGAGCAGTACTTC.

The V call is TRBV5-4, the J call TRBJ2-1, with 7 bases identical to TRBD2. The CDR3 is 15 residues long. Germline CDR1 reads SGHNT; CDR2 reads YYREEE (reference sequence). The junction had 11 bases not matched to a gene; V was cut back by 3 bases and J by 8 bases. The CDR3 DNA is TGTGCCAGCAGCTGGAGTCTAGCGGAGCGGGATGAGCAGTTCTTC. The encoded protein is CASSWSLAERDEQFF.

As regards this clone: A junction boundary mismatches the germline segment, possibly from a read error. This chain links TRBV7-9 with TRBJ2-5; 11 bases fit TRBD1. This CDR3 region has 17 residues. In germline, CDR1 is SEHNR, CDR2 FQNEAQ (reference sequence). The CDR3 reads CSSSTWTGGLRMETQYF. The DNA of the CDR3 is TGTTCCAGCAGCACCTGGACAGGGGGCCTTCGAATGGAGACCCAGTACTTC.

V is TRBV4-1 and J is TRBJ1-6; 10 nucleotides align to TRBD1. The CDR3 is made up of 18 amino acids. The V gene end was trimmed by 4 bases and the J gene end by 4 bases; junction bases not matched to a gene: 10. CDR1 is MGHRA and CDR2 is YSYEKL in the germline V gene. The DNA of the CDR3 is TGCGCCAGCAGCCCCAACAAGGGACAGGGGTTTTATAATTCACCCCTCCACTTT. It specifies CASSPNKGQGFYNSPLHF.

The chain carries TRBV9 and TRBJ2-1; 15 nucleotides align to TRBD2. V was clipped by 3 bases and J by 7 bases; unmatched bases: 2. The CDR3 consists of 15 residues. Germline CDR1 and CDR2: SGDLS and YYNGEE. The CDR3 region has the DNA TGTGCCAGCAGCGACGGACTAGCGGGAGGGAATGAGCAGTTCTTC. It specifies CASSDGLAGGNEQFF. Variable domain in full (rest from reference TRBV9 and TRBJ2-1): DSGVTQTPKHLITATGQRVTLRCSPRSGDLSVYWYQQSLDQGLQFLIQYYNGEERAKGNILERFSAQQFPDLHSELNLSSLELGDSALYFCASSDGLAGGNEQFFGPGTRLTVL.

This clone occurred a few times. This chain links TRBV25-1 with TRBJ1-1; 8 bases match TRBD1. This CDR3 contains 14 residues. Per the germline V gene, CDR1 is MGHDK and CDR2 is SYGVNS. After removal of 7 bases from V and 4 bases from J, the junction contained 8 bases not matched to a gene. CDR3 loop: CASILGQGGTEAFF. Here the CDR3 DNA reads TGTGCCAGCATCCTCGGACAGGGAGGCACTGAAGCTTTCTTT.

This sequence joins TRBV6-1 and TRBJ2-5; TRBD2 aligns across 8 bases. Germline V gene sequence: CDR1 MNHNS, CDR2 SASEGT. The CDR3 sequence is 18 residues long. V dropped 1 base and J dropped 2; count of bases not matched to a gene: 12. The CDR3 DNA reads TGTGCCAGCAGTGAAGTAGGGGAAGCGGGGGAGATACAAGAGACCCAGTACTTC. It is translated as CASSEVGEAGEIQETQYF.

Written as DNA, the CDR3 is TGTGCCAGTACCGGGACTTGGTCCTACAATGAGCAGTTCTTC. Translation gives CASTGTWSYNEQFF. This chain connects TRBV6-6 to TRBJ2-1; TRBD2 might be the D (6 bases). The V end lost 9 bases, the J end lost 1 base, and 13 bases lay between the germline ends. The germline CDR1 and CDR2 sequences are MNHNY and SVGAGI (reference sequence). The CDR3 loop spans 14 amino acids.

The chain employs TRBV7-2 and TRBJ1-1; 8 nucleotides line up with TRBD1. CDR1 SGHTA and CDR2 FQGNSA come from the germline V gene. The ends lost 5 bases at V and 4 bases at J; junction bases unmatched: 9. The CDR3 extends over 15 amino acids. CDR3 loop: CASSPQGATVTEAFF. The CDR3 DNA reads as TGTGCCAGCAGCCCTCAGGGGGCGACGGTCACTGAAGCTTTCTTT.

This clone was seen a single time. The chain carries TRBV6-5 and TRBJ1-4; maybe TRBD1 (6 bases). The CDR3 covers 13 residues. Germline CDR1 reads MNHEY; CDR2 reads SVGAGI. Trimming took off 8 bases at V and 5 bases at J, with 12 bases between the two ends. The CDR3 region is CASWGRGNEKLFF. Here the CDR3 DNA reads TGTGCCAGCTGGGGCAGGGGCAATGAAAAACTGTTTTTT.

The CDR3 reads CAPRSTDTQYF. The CDR3 nucleotides read TGTGCCCCACGGAGCACAGATACGCAGTATTTT. This chain links TRBV6-5 with TRBJ2-3; D gene uncertain. This CDR3 spans 11 amino acids. Trimming stripped 11 bases from V and 0 bases from J, with 6 bases between. Germline V lookup: CDR1 MNHEY, CDR2 SVGAGI.

The chain couples TRBV5-1 to TRBJ2-1; 12 nucleotides match TRBD1. In germline, CDR1 is SGHRS, CDR2 YFSETQ. CDR3 size: 14 residues. The V and J ends lost 4 bases and 9 bases, in that order; junction bases with no gene match: 5. The CDR3: CASSTGTGGVEQFF. The CDR3 DNA is TGCGCCAGCAGCACAGGGACAGGGGGCGTTGAGCAGTTCTTC.

V usage is TRBV9 and J usage is TRBJ2-2; 12 nucleotides agree with TRBD2. The CDR3 loop spans 16 amino acids. CDR1 is SGDLS and CDR2 is YYNGEE in the germline V gene. Trimming cost V 4 bases and J 6 bases; bases outside gene matches: 7. This CDR3 reads CASSPRLAGGSGELFF. The CDR3 bases are TGTGCCAGCAGCCCTCGGCTAGCGGGAGGGTCCGGGGAGCTGTTTTTT.

This chain joins TRBV5-1 and TRBJ2-7; 7 nucleotides align to TRBD1. The CDR3 is made up of 14 amino acids. Per germline, CDR1 SGHRS and CDR2 YFSETQ. Germline trimming cut 1 base from V and 1 base from J; bases unmatched to any gene: 2. In DNA, the CDR3 is TGCGCCAGCAGCTTGAGGGGGCAGTCCTACGAGCAGTACTTC. Translation: CASSLRGQSYEQYF.

The V gene is TRBV27, the J gene TRBJ2-1, with TRBD2 matching 7 bases. Germline V gene lookup returns CDR1 MNHEY and CDR2 SMNVEV (reference sequence). The CDR3 totals 16 residues. Trimming at V came to 0 bases and at J to 0 bases, leaving 2 bases not matched to a gene. The CDR3 loop reads CASSLSAGDSYNEQFF. The CDR3 bases are TGTGCCAGCAGTTTATCGGCGGGGGACTCCTACAATGAGCAGTTCTTC.

V usage is TRBV9 and J usage is TRBJ2-3, with 7 positions matching TRBD2. CDR3 length: 15 amino acids. J was trimmed by 0 bases and V by 2 bases; bases with no gene match: 3. Germline CDR1 is SGDLS and CDR2 is YYNGEE. CDR3 in amino acids: CASSVSGLSTDTQYF. Written as DNA, the CDR3 is TGTGCCAGCAGCGTTAGCGGGCTCAGCACAGATACGCAGTATTTT.